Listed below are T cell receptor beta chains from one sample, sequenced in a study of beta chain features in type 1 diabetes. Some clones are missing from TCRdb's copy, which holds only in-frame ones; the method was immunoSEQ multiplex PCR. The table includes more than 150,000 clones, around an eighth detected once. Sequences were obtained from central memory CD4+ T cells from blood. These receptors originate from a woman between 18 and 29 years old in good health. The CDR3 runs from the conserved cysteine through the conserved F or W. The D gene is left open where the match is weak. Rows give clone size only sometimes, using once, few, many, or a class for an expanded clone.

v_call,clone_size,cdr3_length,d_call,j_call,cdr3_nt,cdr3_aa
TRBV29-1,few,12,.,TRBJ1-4,TGCAGCGTTGCGGCGGAGGATGAAAAACTGTTTTTT,CSVAAEDEKLFF
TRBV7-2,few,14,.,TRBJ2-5,TGTGCCAGCAGCCCCCCGTGGGAGGAAGAGACCCAGTACTTC,CASSPPWEEETQYF
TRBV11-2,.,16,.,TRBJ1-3,TGTGCCAGCAGCCCCCGTAATTCTCCCTCTGGAAACACCATATATTTT,CASSPRNSPSGNTIYF
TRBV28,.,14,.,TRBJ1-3,TGTGCCAGCAGTTTATATGACAGGGGAAACACCATATATTTT,CASSLYDRGNTIYF
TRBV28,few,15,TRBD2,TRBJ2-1,TGTGCCAGCAGGTTCAGCGGGAGGGCCGTCAATGAGCAGTTCTTC,CASRFSGRAVNEQFF
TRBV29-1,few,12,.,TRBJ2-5,TGCAGCTCCGACCGGAACGGGGAGACCCAGTACTTC,CSSDRNGETQYF
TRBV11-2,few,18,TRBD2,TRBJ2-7,TGTGCCAGCAGCCAGATCTATGGGGTAGCGGGAGCCTCCTACGAGCAGTACTTC,CASSQIYGVAGASYEQYF
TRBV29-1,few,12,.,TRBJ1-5,TGCAGCGTTGAATCGAGCAATCAGCCCCAGCATTTT,CSVESSNQPQHF
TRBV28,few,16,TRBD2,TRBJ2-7,TGTGCCAGCACCACTCGGTGGGCGGGAGCTTCCTACGAGCAGTACTTC,CASTTRWAGASYEQYF
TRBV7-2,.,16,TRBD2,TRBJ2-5,TGTGCCAGCAGCTTAGGTACTAGCGGGAGCGGAGAGACCCAGTACTTC,CASSLGTSGSGETQYF
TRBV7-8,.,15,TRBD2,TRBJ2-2,TGTGCCAGCAGCTTACTAGCGGGAATAACCGGGGAGCTGTTTTTT,CASSLLAGITGELFF
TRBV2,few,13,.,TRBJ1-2,TGTGCCAGCAGTGGGTCGGTATCCTTTGGCTACACCTTC,CASSGSVSFGYTF
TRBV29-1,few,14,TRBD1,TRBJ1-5,TGCAGCGCTACGGGGGGACAGGGCAATGGGCCCCAGCATTTT,CSATGGQGNGPQHF
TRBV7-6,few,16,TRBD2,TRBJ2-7,TGTGCCAGCAGCTTAGGCCCGACTAGCGGGAGAGGCGAGCAGTACTTC,CASSLGPTSGRGEQYF
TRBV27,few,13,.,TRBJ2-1,TGTGCCAGCAGGTTGGCGGTCTACAATGAGCAGTTCTTC,CASRLAVYNEQFF
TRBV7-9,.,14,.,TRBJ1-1,TGTGCCAGCAGCCCACCTACAGGGAACACTGAAGCTTTCTTT,CASSPPTGNTEAFF
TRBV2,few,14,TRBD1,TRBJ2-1,TGTGCCAGCAGGAGGGACAGGTCCTACAATGAGCAGTTCTTC,CASRRDRSYNEQFF
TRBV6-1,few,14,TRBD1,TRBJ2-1,TGTGCCAGCAGTCGGGACAGGGGTATTGGTGAGCAGTTCTTC,CASSRDRGIGEQFF
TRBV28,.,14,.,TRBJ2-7,TGTGCCAGCAGTTTAAGAAGTAGCTCCTACGAGCAGTACTTC,CASSLRSSSYEQYF